Shown below are 5 T cell receptor beta chains from a single sample sequenced in a study of monozygotic twins with inflammatory bowel disease (dated by TCRdb to the late 2010s). The library was built by means of 5' RACE. The sequencer was an Illumina HiSeq 2500. Based on TCRdb reprocessing of the reads, there is one entry per CDR3 protein sequence, and DNA is missing. The sample has 190,000 or so distinct CDR3 sequences on record. Approximately 1.5% of the sample lies in the top ten. The sample was blood. These receptor sequences come from a human donor with ulcerative colitis or Crohn's disease, or a healthy co-twin of an affected twin (not recorded which).

The V gene is TRBV5-1, the J gene TRBJ2-7. The V gene's germline CDR1 is SGHRS and CDR2 YFSETQ. The CDR3 length is 15 residues. This chain's CDR3 is CASSLQPDGPYEQYF.

The chain employs TRBV6-1 and TRBJ1-1. Germline CDR1 reads MNHNS; CDR2 reads SASEGT. The CDR3 is made up of 14 amino acids. This chain's CDR3 is CASNSMGWYTEAFF.

The V call is TRBV29-1, the J call TRBJ2-7; TCRdb selects TRBD1, and the lack of DNA leaves this call unchecked. The CDR3 consists of 14 residues. Per germline, CDR1 SQVTM and CDR2 ANQGSEA. CDR3 loop: CSVETGLNAYEQYF.

This chain links TRBV20-1 with TRBJ1-5; TCRdb proposes TRBD1, but this gene call is untestable without DNA. The CDR3 is made up of 13 amino acids. CDR1 is DFQATT and CDR2 is SNEGSKA in the germline V gene (reference sequence). Here the CDR3 reads CSVSRGYNQPQHF.

V usage is TRBV5-6 and J usage is TRBJ1-5. Germline V lookup: CDR1 SGHDT, CDR2 YYEEEE. The CDR3 runs to 14 residues. The CDR3 loop is CASSWGWGNQPQHF. The whole variable domain, filled in from reference TRBV5-6 and TRBJ1-5, reads DAGVTQSPTHLIKTRGQQVTLRCSPKSGHDTVSWYQQALGQGPQFIFQYYEEEERQRGNFPDRFSGHQFPNYSSELNVNALLLGDSALYLCASSWGWGNQPQHFGDGTRLSIL.